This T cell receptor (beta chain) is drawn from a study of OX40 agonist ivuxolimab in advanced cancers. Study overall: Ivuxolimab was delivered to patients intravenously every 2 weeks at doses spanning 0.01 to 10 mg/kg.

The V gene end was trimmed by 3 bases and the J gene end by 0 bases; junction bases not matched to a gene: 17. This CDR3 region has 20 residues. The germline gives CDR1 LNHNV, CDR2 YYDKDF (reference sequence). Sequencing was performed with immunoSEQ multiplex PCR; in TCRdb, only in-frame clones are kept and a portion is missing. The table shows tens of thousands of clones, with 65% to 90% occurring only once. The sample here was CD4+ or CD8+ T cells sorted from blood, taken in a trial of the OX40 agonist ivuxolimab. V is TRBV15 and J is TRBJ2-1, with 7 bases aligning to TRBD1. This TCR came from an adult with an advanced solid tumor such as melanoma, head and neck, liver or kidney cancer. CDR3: CATSSEAGTVHSHSYNEQFF. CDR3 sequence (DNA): TGTGCCACCAGCAGTGAGGCAGGGACAGTACATTCACACTCCTACAATGAGCAGTTCTTC.